The sequence of this T cell receptor (beta chain) was determined in a study of T cells after yellow fever vaccination. The CDR3 loop spans 14 amino acids. Germline CDR1 MNHEY, CDR2 SVGAGI. V was shortened by 4 bases and J by 5 bases, with 14 bases between the two germline ends. TCRdb reprocessed the 5' RACE reads with MiXCR, giving one entry per CDR3 protein. The repertoire holds over 250,000 distinct CDR3 sequences, with around 4.9% as singletons. The chain uses TRBV6-5 and TRBJ1-1; D remains unclear. The TCR comes from a young man who received the YFV17D yellow fever vaccine. The sequenced sample was CD4+ T cells sorted from PBMCs, obtained on the day of the yellow fever booster vaccination. As DNA, the CDR3 is TGTGCCAGCAGTTTTCGGGCGGGCGCGACTGAAGCTTTCTTT. Encoded protein: CASSFRAGATEAFF.